This TCR beta chain was documented in a study of blood T cell repertoires in COVID-19. Study information: Acute and convalescent COVID-19 specimens originated in the United States, Italy and Spain. In each case, the material was cDNA or gDNA derived from T cells, B-cell-depleted T cells, or PBMCs.

Under the authors' procedure: Estimation of nucleated cell counts relied on the amplification of reference gene primers. Libraries were prepared by immunoSEQ multiplex PCR; TCRdb keeps only in-frame clonotypes and omits some of them. Clone size and V and J calls were adopted from that table, with D and trimming inferred from the DNA. The repertoire holds some 120,000 clones, with around 81% as singletons. CDR3 length: 16 amino acids. Germline loops: CDR1 SNHLY, CDR2 FYNNEI. V gave up 0 bases and J gave up 6 bases; unmatched junction bases: 9. The genes are TRBV2 and TRBJ2-7; 9 positions match TRBD2. The sequenced sample was peripheral blood. The clonotype was recovered from a man aged 60-69 years with acute or convalescent COVID-19. The DNA of the CDR3 is TGTGCCAGCAGTGAAGCGGGGCTAGCGGGGATTCTCGAGCAGTACTTC. This codes for CASSEAGLAGILEQYF.